This T cell receptor (beta chain) derives from a study of blood T cells in healthy people across ages. Study results and limitations: Samples with more naive T cells showed higher observed beta diversity.

Ten milliliters of peripheral blood were drawn from each donor. CDR1 and CDR2 (germline): MGHDK, SYGVNS. This CDR3 has 12 amino acids. J was trimmed by 0 bases and V by 8 bases; bases with no gene match: 0. A J-beta primer mix and a sample-barcoded 5' primer were used in a second PCR of roughly 7 to 12 cycles. TCRdb redid the calling of the 5' RACE reads with MiXCR, one entry per CDR3 protein. This sample has around 710,000 distinct CDR3 sequences, with roughly two fifths found just once. This clonotype was observed at least ten times. Its antigen is undetermined. This TCR came from a woman in her sixties in good health. The chain recombines TRBV25-1 with TRBJ2-5; TRBD2 matches at 7 bases. Material for sequencing was blood. CDR3 residues: CASGLDQETQYF. DNA of the CDR3: TGTGCCAGCGGACTAGACCAAGAGACCCAGTACTTC.